These T cell receptor beta chains were read from a single sample in a study of beta chain features in type 1 diabetes. TCRdb keeps only in-frame clones here, not all; method: immunoSEQ multiplex PCR. The data contain some 700,000 clones, roughly 13% of them singletons. Sequences were obtained from naive CD4+ T cells from blood. The source of these receptors is a man aged 18-30 years with type 1 diabetes. Each CDR3 is given with its conserved first and last residue. A D gene is named only where the DNA matches it firmly. Clone sizes are given selectively: once, few, many, or a class where the clone is expanded.

j_call: TRBJ1-2; v_call: TRBV11-2; clone_size: few; d_call: TRBD1; cdr3_nt: TGTGCCAGCCGCCGCCCGGGACAGCTAATGGGGGGCTACACCTTC; cdr3_aa: CASRRPGQLMGGYTF
j_call: TRBJ2-6; v_call: TRBV6-5; clone_size: few; d_call: NA; cdr3_nt: TGTGCCAGCAGGCCCGACAGCTCTGGGGCCAACGTCCTGACTTTC; cdr3_aa: CASRPDSSGANVLTF
j_call: TRBJ2-2; v_call: TRBV28; clone_size: NA; d_call: NA; cdr3_nt: TGTGCCAGTACCCCCGGGCGGGGCACCGGGGAGCTGTTTTTT; cdr3_aa: CASTPGRGTGELFF
j_call: TRBJ2-7; v_call: TRBV28; clone_size: few; d_call: NA; cdr3_nt: TGTGCCAGCAGCTCCCCCCCGTACGAGCAGTACTTC; cdr3_aa: CASSSPPYEQYF
j_call: TRBJ2-7; v_call: TRBV28; clone_size: NA; d_call: NA; cdr3_nt: TGTGCCAGCAGTTTCCCTGTTAGCGGCGAGCAGTACTTC; cdr3_aa: CASSFPVSGEQYF
j_call: TRBJ1-4; v_call: TRBV7-2; clone_size: NA; d_call: TRBD1; cdr3_nt: TGTGCCAGCAGCCCCACGACAGGGGGCGTTGGAAAACTGTTTTTT; cdr3_aa: CASSPTTGGVGKLFF
j_call: TRBJ1-1; v_call: TRBV7-9; clone_size: few; d_call: NA; cdr3_nt: TGTGCCAGCAGCTTTTGGACTGAAGCTTTCTTT; cdr3_aa: CASSFWTEAFF
j_call: TRBJ1-2; v_call: TRBV4-1; clone_size: NA; d_call: NA; cdr3_nt: TGCGCCAGCAGCCAACTGACCACCACTAACTATGGCTACACCTTC; cdr3_aa: CASSQLTTTNYGYTF
j_call: TRBJ2-3; v_call: TRBV5-6; clone_size: NA; d_call: TRBD2; cdr3_nt: TGTGCCAGCAGCGGCCGACTAGCGGGAACAGATACGCAGTATTTT; cdr3_aa: CASSGRLAGTDTQYF
j_call: TRBJ1-6; v_call: TRBV6-6; clone_size: NA; d_call: NA; cdr3_nt: TGTGCCAGCAGATCAAATTCACCCCTCCACTTT; cdr3_aa: CASRSNSPLHF
j_call: TRBJ1-2; v_call: TRBV5-4; clone_size: NA; d_call: NA; cdr3_nt: TGTGCCAGCAGCTTGCAGCTCGGGTCCTATGGCTACACCTTC; cdr3_aa: CASSLQLGSYGYTF
j_call: TRBJ2-1; v_call: TRBV11-3; clone_size: few; d_call: NA; cdr3_nt: TGTGCCAGCAGCTCTAAGCACACCGGGACACGCTACAATGAGCAGTTCTTC; cdr3_aa: CASSSKHTGTRYNEQFF
j_call: TRBJ1-2; v_call: TRBV7-2; clone_size: NA; d_call: NA; cdr3_nt: TGTGCCAGCAGCTTAGTCGGCTCCTTTAACTATGGCTACACCTTC; cdr3_aa: CASSLVGSFNYGYTF
j_call: TRBJ2-3; v_call: TRBV27; clone_size: NA; d_call: TRBD2; cdr3_nt: TGTGCCAGCAGTCCCTTGAGCGGGGGCGGCACAGATACGCAGTATTTT; cdr3_aa: CASSPLSGGGTDTQYF
j_call: TRBJ2-1; v_call: TRBV20-1; clone_size: NA; d_call: NA; cdr3_nt: TGCAGTGCTAGAGCCTACAATGAGCAGTTCTTC; cdr3_aa: CSARAYNEQFF
j_call: TRBJ2-3; v_call: TRBV27; clone_size: few; d_call: NA; cdr3_nt: TGTGCCAGCAGTCCAAGCACAGATACGCAGTATTTT; cdr3_aa: CASSPSTDTQYF
j_call: TRBJ1-6; v_call: TRBV30; clone_size: NA; d_call: NA; cdr3_nt: TGTGCCTGGAGTGGGGAATGGGCAGGGTCGACCGCTAATTCACCCCTCCACTTT; cdr3_aa: CAWSGEWAGSTANSPLHF
j_call: TRBJ2-1; v_call: TRBV7-8; clone_size: NA; d_call: NA; cdr3_nt: TGTGCCAGCTTGGCTCTAGTTTACAATGAGCAGTTCTTC; cdr3_aa: CASLALVYNEQFF
j_call: TRBJ1-2; v_call: TRBV7-9; clone_size: few; d_call: TRBD1; cdr3_nt: TGTGCCAGCAGCTTAGTCCGGGACAGCTATGGCTACACCTTC; cdr3_aa: CASSLVRDSYGYTF
j_call: TRBJ2-1; v_call: TRBV29-1; clone_size: NA; d_call: NA; cdr3_nt: TGCAGCGCCCCCCGCCTGGGGACCTCTCAGGGTGAGCAGTTCTTC; cdr3_aa: CSAPRLGTSQGEQFF
j_call: TRBJ2-7; v_call: TRBV13; clone_size: NA; d_call: TRBD1; cdr3_nt: TGTGCCAGCAGCTTGAAACGCCGGGACAGGGGTTCCTACGAGCAGTACTTC; cdr3_aa: CASSLKRRDRGSYEQYF
j_call: TRBJ2-1; v_call: TRBV4-1; clone_size: NA; d_call: TRBD1; cdr3_nt: TGCGCCAGCAGCCAGGTCCCGGGACAGCCCTACAATGAGCAGTTCTTC; cdr3_aa: CASSQVPGQPYNEQFF
j_call: TRBJ1-1; v_call: TRBV5-1; clone_size: few; d_call: NA; cdr3_nt: TGCGCCAGCAGCTTGGAGGGAGCGGGCACTGAAGCTTTCTTT; cdr3_aa: CASSLEGAGTEAFF
j_call: TRBJ2-5; v_call: TRBV9; clone_size: NA; d_call: NA; cdr3_nt: TGTGCCAGCAGCGCGGGTGGGGAAAGGGAGACCCAGTACTTC; cdr3_aa: CASSAGGERETQYF
j_call: TRBJ1-6; v_call: TRBV11-2; clone_size: few; d_call: NA; cdr3_nt: TGTGCCAGCAGCCCGCAGGGGACCTATAATTCACCCCTCCACTTT; cdr3_aa: CASSPQGTYNSPLHF
j_call: TRBJ2-3; v_call: TRBV2; clone_size: NA; d_call: NA; cdr3_nt: TGTGCCACCCGACCCTGGGCAGATACGCAGTATTTT; cdr3_aa: CATRPWADTQYF